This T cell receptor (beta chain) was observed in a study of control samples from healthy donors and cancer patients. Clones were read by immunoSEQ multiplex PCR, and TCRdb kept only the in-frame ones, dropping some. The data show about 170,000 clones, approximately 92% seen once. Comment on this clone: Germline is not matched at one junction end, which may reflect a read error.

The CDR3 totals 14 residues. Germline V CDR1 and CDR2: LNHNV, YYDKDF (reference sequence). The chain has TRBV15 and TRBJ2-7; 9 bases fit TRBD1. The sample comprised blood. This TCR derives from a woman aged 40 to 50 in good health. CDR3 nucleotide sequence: TGCCGAGCCGGCTACAGGGGGCTAGCCTACGAGCAGTACTTC. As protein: CRAGYRGLAYEQYF.